This T cell receptor beta chain comes out of a study of Graves' ophthalmopathy and Graves' hyperthyroidism. Study overall: Sampling took place at initial diagnosis, with peripheral blood obtained before any treatment.

This clonotype was recorded many times. Its antigen is undetermined. Diagnosis relied on clinical symptoms, serum thyroxine, TRAb, thyroid ultrasound and orbital computed tomography. Amplification of TCR beta CDR3 regions used RNA transcripts. Investigators did first-round RT-PCR with HTBI primers, then second-round multiplex PCR. TCRdb re-called the multiplex PCR reads through MiXCR, storing one row per CDR3 protein. Of about 480,000 distinct CDR3 sequences listed, about an eighth are singletons. Trimming took 6 bases from V and 2 from J; bases not matched to a gene: 5. CDR3 size: 14 residues. Germline CDR1 is MNHEY and CDR2 is SMNVEV (reference sequence). Findings and limits, study-wide: Ophthalmopathy progression was predicted with 55% to 71% sensitivity and around 72% specificity.

The gene calls are TRBV27 and TRBJ2-7, with TRBD1 identical over 9 bases. This receptor was obtained from a woman in her 30s with Graves' ophthalmopathy. Source material: blood. The CDR3 spells CASSHRQGAYEQYF. CDR3 in DNA: TGTGCCAGCAGCCACCGACAGGGGGCCTACGAGCAGTACTTC.